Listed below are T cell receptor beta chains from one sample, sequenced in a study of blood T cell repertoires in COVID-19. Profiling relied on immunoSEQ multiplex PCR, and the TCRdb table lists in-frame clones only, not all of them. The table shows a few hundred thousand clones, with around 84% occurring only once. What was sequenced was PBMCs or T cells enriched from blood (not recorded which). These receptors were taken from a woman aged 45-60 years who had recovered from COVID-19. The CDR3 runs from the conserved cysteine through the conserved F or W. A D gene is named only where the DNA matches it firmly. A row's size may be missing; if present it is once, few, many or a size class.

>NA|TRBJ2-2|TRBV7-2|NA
TGTGCCAGCAGCTTTATGTATCTTAGAACCGGGGAGCTGTTTTTT
CASSFMYLRTGELFF
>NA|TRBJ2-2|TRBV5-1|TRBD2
TGCGCCAGCAAAGCGGGAGGGAACACCGGGGAGCTGTTTTTT
CASKAGGNTGELFF
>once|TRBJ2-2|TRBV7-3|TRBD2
TGTGCCAGCAGCCTCCAGGGACTAGCGGCGGCCACCGGGGAGCTGTTTTTT
CASSLQGLAAATGELFF
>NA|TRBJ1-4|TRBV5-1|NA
TGCGCCAGCAGCCCGGAAAAACTAGCAACTAATGAAAAACTGTTTTTT
CASSPEKLATNEKLFF
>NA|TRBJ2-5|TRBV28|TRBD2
TGTGCCAGCAGTTCCACCGGGACTACGAGTCGGGGGGGGACCCAGTACTTC
CASSSTGTTSRGGTQYF
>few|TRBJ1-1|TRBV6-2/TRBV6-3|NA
TGTGCCAGCAGTTTTTCTGACACTGAAGCTTTCTTT
CASSFSDTEAFF
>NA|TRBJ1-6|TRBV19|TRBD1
TGTGCCAGTAGCATATTGTCCGGGACAGGGAATTCACCCCTCCACTTT
CASSILSGTGNSPLHF
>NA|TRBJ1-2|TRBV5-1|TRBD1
TGCGCCAGCAGCTTGGGACAGGGCGGCGATGGCTACACCTTC
CASSLGQGGDGYTF
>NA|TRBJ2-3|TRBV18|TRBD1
TGTGCCAGCTCACCGGGGGACAGAGGCACAGATACGCAGTATTTT
CASSPGDRGTDTQYF
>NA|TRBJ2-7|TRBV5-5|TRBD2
TGTGCCAGCAGCACAGGACTAGCGGACACGTACGAGCAGTACTTC
CASSTGLADTYEQYF
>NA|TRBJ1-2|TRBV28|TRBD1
TGTGCCAGCAGAACCGGGACAGGTCTTCGGGGCTACACCTTC
CASRTGTGLRGYTF
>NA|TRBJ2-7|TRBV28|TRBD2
TGTGCCAGCAGTGGGGGGGGTAGGAGCTCCTACGAGCAGTACTTC
CASSGGGRSSYEQYF
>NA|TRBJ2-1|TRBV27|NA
TGTGCCAGCAGTTTAGCGCTAGAAGGTGAGCAGTTCTTC
CASSLALEGEQFF
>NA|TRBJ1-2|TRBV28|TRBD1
TGTGCCACCGAGGTCCCGGGACAGGGAAGAGGTGGCTACACCTTC
CATEVPGQGRGGYTF
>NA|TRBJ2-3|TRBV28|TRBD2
TGTGCCAGCACGACTAGCGGGATCCCTTTCACAGATACGCAGTATTTT
CASTTSGIPFTDTQYF